Below are 12 T cell receptor beta chains sequenced from a single sample in a study of blood T cell repertoires in COVID-19. Produced via immunoSEQ multiplex PCR; TCRdb's table is partial and in-frame only. Here the sample spans about 310,000 clones, 70% to 90% being singletons. The sequenced material came from peripheral blood. The receptors stem from a woman aged 50 to 60 who had recovered from COVID-19.

The chain uses TRBV24-1 and TRBJ2-2; 10 positions agree with TRBD1. This CDR3 is 16 amino acids long. In germline, CDR1 is KGHDR, CDR2 SFDVKD. After removal of 3 bases from V and 4 bases from J, the junction contained 4 bases not matched to a gene. The CDR3 DNA follows: TGTGCCACCAGTGATATGGGGACAGGGGTCACCGGGGAGCTGTTTTTT. It encodes CATSDMGTGVTGELFF.

The chain recombines TRBV28 with TRBJ1-4; D gene uncertain. CDR1 and CDR2 (germline): MDHEN, SYDVKM. The CDR3 sequence is 16 residues long. The V end lost 3 bases, the J end lost 3 bases, and 14 bases lay between the germline ends. CDR3 in amino acids: CASSFSSTEPNEKLFF. The CDR3 DNA reads as TGTGCCAGCAGTTTTTCGAGCACTGAACCTAATGAAAAACTGTTTTTT.

The CDR3 sequence is CASRWQGANYGYTF. The DNA of the CDR3 is TGTGCCAGTCGCTGGCAGGGGGCTAACTATGGCTACACCTTC. The J gene is TRBJ1-2, the V gene TRBV19; 7 nucleotides match TRBD1. Germline trimming cut 8 bases from V and 0 bases from J; bases unmatched to any gene: 6. Germline CDR1 and CDR2: LNHDA and SQIVND (reference sequence). There are 14 residues in the CDR3.

The rearrangement joins TRBV4-1 to TRBJ2-7; 10 bases are shared with TRBD2. J gave up 4 bases and V 2 bases, and 8 bases lay outside the gene matches. This CDR3 is built from 16 residues. CDR1 and CDR2 (germline): MGHRA, YSYEKL. CDR3 DNA: TGCGCCAGCAGCCAACTAGCGGGGGCCTCCCCTTACGAGCAGTACTTC. Amino acid sequence: CASSQLAGASPYEQYF.

The chain joins TRBV5-4 to TRBJ2-3; maybe TRBD2 (5 bases). This CDR3 has 17 residues. The germline CDR1 and CDR2 sequences are SGHNT and YYREEE (reference sequence). V lost 0 bases and J lost 0, with 14 bases in between. DNA of the CDR3: TGTGCCAGCAGCTTGGGCCTGCTAGCAGATAGCACAGATACGCAGTATTTT. Amino acid sequence: CASSLGLLADSTDTQYF.

This rearrangement joins TRBV28 to TRBJ2-7, with D possibly matching TRBD2 (6 bases). V was shortened by 7 bases and J by 9 bases, with 19 bases between the two germline ends. Germline V gene lookup returns CDR1 MDHEN and CDR2 SYDVKM. The length of the CDR3 is 13 residues. Here the CDR3 DNA reads TGTGCCAGCACCCCCGGGGAGGCTCGGGGGCAGTACTTC. Its translation: CASTPGEARGQYF.

V usage is TRBV6-5 and J usage is TRBJ1-3, with TRBD1 identical over 9 bases. Per the germline V gene, CDR1 is MNHEY and CDR2 is SVGAGI. The length of the CDR3 is 15 residues. V gave up 7 bases and J gave up 6 bases; unmatched junction bases: 10. CDR3 sequence reads: CASNRAGQGENTIYF. The CDR3 nucleotides read TGTGCCAGCAATCGCGCGGGACAGGGAGAAAACACCATATATTTT.

V is TRBV18 and J is TRBJ1-5; D is undetermined. Germline V gene lookup returns CDR1 KGHSH and CDR2 LQKENI. This CDR3 region has 13 residues. Between the trimmed V and J ends, which lost 3 bases and 9 bases, there was a span of 12 bases. CDR3 sequence: CASSPKDRGPQHF. The CDR3 DNA follows: TGTGCCAGCTCACCCAAGGACCGGGGGCCCCAGCATTTT.

Only a few counts were recorded for this clone. V is TRBV10-3 and J is TRBJ1-5, with D perhaps matching TRBD1 (6 bases). Trimming cost V 1 base and J 1 base, with 8 bases left between them. There are 15 residues in the CDR3. The germline V gene encodes CDR1 ENHRY and CDR2 SYGVKD. CDR3 DNA sequence: TGTGCCATCAGTGAGTATACAGGGAGCAATCAGCCCCAGCATTTT. Translation: CAISEYTGSNQPQHF.

This clone was picked up one time. The chain uses TRBV7-3 and TRBJ2-3; 10 bases match TRBD2. J was trimmed by 3 bases and V by 5 bases; bases with no gene match: 5. The germline CDR1 and CDR2 sequences are SGHTA and FQGTGA. This CDR3 has 15 amino acids. The CDR3: CASSTLAGVTDTQYF. The CDR3 DNA sequence: TGTGCCAGCAGCACCCTAGCGGGAGTAACAGATACGCAGTATTTT.

V and J are TRBV24-1 and TRBJ2-3; 12 positions agree with TRBD2. V trimming: 10 bases; J trimming: 6 bases; junction bases outside the gene matches: 10. The CDR3 contains 15 residues. CDR1 is KGHDR and CDR2 is SFDVKD in the germline V gene. DNA for the CDR3: TGTGCCACGGGCCTACTAGCGGGAGGACGCGATACGCAGTATTTT. Protein: CATGLLAGGRDTQYF.

V is TRBV23-1 and J is TRBJ1-4; TRBD1 agrees at 7 bases. TRBV23-1 carries the ORF label, with uncertain function. After removal of 0 bases from V and 4 bases from J, the junction contained 8 bases not matched to a gene. This CDR3 contains 17 residues. CDR3 protein: CASSQSSLGQINEKLFF. The DNA of the CDR3 is TGCGCCAGCAGTCAATCGAGTTTGGGACAGATTAATGAAAAACTGTTTTTT.